What follows are 17 T cell receptor beta chains derived from one specimen sequenced in a study of tumor-infiltrating lymphocytes in primary liver carcinoma. Reverse transcription of about 500 ng total RNA with a constant-region primer produced TCR beta cDNA. Libraries covering TCR beta were generated through three nested multiplex PCR rounds (using a slightly modified ARM-PCR). Amplification in the first two PCR rounds was performed using TRBV1-TRBV30 forward primers and a C-beta reverse primer for around 10 cycles each. MiXCR was run by TCRdb on the multiplex PCR reads, yielding one entry per CDR3 protein. Here the sample spans roughly 30,000 distinct CDR3 sequences, around 80% being singletons. Co-extracting RNA and DNA was done with roughly 17-33 mg of unsorted bulk tissue as input. The sequencing input was liver tumor tissue from sampling region 5. The subset: tumor region T5, tumor centre. The receptors stem from a man aged 35 to 55 with primary liver carcinoma and hepatitis B virus infection.

Comment on this clonotype: The junction does not match germline at one end; this may be a read error. The chain links TRBV4-2 to TRBJ2-7, with 7 bases aligning to TRBD2. The DNA end favors TRBJ2-1, so the J call may be wrong. The CDR3 covers 15 residues. Per germline, CDR1 LGHNA and CDR2 YNFKEQ. The CDR3 DNA is TGTGTCAGCAGCCAATTAGCGGGTGATCAATACGAGCAGTTCTTC. Translation: CVSSQLAGDQYEQFF.

With respect to this clonotype: This likely comes from a read error, as the CDR3 has no conserved phenylalanine or tryptophan at its end. The DNA is omitted, as the CDR3 cannot be located on it reliably, and the CDR3 follows TCRdb's listing. This sequence joins TRBV6-5 and TRBJ2-7; the table's D call TRBD1 went unverified against the DNA. In germline, CDR1 is MNHEY, CDR2 SVGAGI. The CDR3 is 15 amino acids long, termini counted. CDR3: CASSYSIQGYYEQYL.

As concerns this clonotype: This CDR3 fails to terminate in the conserved phenylalanine or tryptophan, so it likely reflects a read error. The chain employs TRBV11-2 and TRBJ2-7; 9 bases map to TRBD1. Per germline, CDR1 SGHAT and CDR2 FQNNGV. This CDR3 comprises 16 residues. The trim removed 6 bases at V and 7 bases at J, leaving 16 bases unmatched. CDR3 sequence (DNA): TGTGCCAGCAGTTTCATACAGGGGGCCATACATAAGGAGCAGTACATC. This codes for CASSFIQGAIHKEQYI.

Concerning this clonotype itself: Compared with germline, one end of the junction differs, possibly owing to a read error. The J gene is TRBJ2-7, the V gene TRBV6-6; D remains ambiguous. Germline values: CDR1 MNHNY, CDR2 SVGAGI (reference sequence). The CDR3 length is 13 residues. In nucleotides, the CDR3 is TGTGCCAGCAGTTGCGCGGTCTCCTACGAGCAGTACTTT. It translates to CASSCAVSYEQYF.

The rearrangement uses TRBV14 and TRBJ1-1; 7 bases are a match to TRBD1. Germline V gene lookup returns CDR1 SGHDN and CDR2 FVKESK. Losses at the gene ends were 0 bases for V and 11 bases for J; bases not matched to a gene: 12. The CDR3 has 15 amino acids. The DNA for the CDR3 is TGTGCCAGCAGCCAAGATTCCCTGGACAGGTCGGAGGCTTTCTTT. Translating it yields CASSQDSLDRSEAFF. Using reference TRBV14 and TRBJ1-1 for the parts outside the CDR3, the full variable domain is EAGVTQFPSHSVIEKGQTVTLRCDPISGHDNLYWYRRVMGKEIKFLLHFVKESKQDESGMPNNRFLAERTGGTYSTLKVQPAELEDSGVYFCASSQDSLDRSEAFFGQGTRLTVV.

A note on this clonotype: One junction end does not reproduce the germline sequence, and a read error may be involved. In DNA form, the CDR3 reads TGTGCCAACAGCGGAAAACCGGGACTAGCGGGAAGGCCACACGAGCAGTACTTC. Protein: CANSGKPGLAGRPHEQYF. The chain is built from TRBV4-2 and TRBJ2-7; 13 bases align to TRBD2. There are 18 residues in the CDR3. The V gene's germline CDR1 is LGHNA and CDR2 YNFKEQ.

Note on this clonotype: The junction departs from the called germline gene at one end, perhaps through a read error. The chain is built from TRBV11-2 and TRBJ1-2, with 9 bases identical to TRBD1. The CDR3 sequence is 15 residues long. Germline CDR1 reads SGHAT; CDR2 reads FQNNGV. The CDR3 region is CARSFSGDRAFGYTF. CDR3 DNA sequence: TGTGCCAGAAGCTTCTCCGGGGACAGGGCCTTTGGCTACACCTTC.

There are many counts of this clonotype. The CDR3 region has the DNA TGCGCCAGCAGCCAAGCTCTGAACACCGGGGAGCTGTTTTTT. Protein sequence: CASSQALNTGELFF. The V call is TRBV4-1, the J call TRBJ2-2, with D unclear. V lost 1 base, J lost 1 base, and 4 bases lay in between. The CDR3 covers 14 residues. Germline lookup yields CDR1 MGHRA and CDR2 YSYEKL.

The genes are TRBV29-1 and TRBJ2-1; TRBD2 is a possible D gene (6 bases). CDR3 length: 14 amino acids. With 5 bases removed from V and 10 bases from J, the gap between germline ends came to 21 bases. From germline, CDR1 is SQVTM and CDR2 ANQGSEA. The CDR3 is CSVPSTGGFNEQFF. Written as DNA, the CDR3 is TGCAGCGTTCCTAGTACAGGAGGGTTTAACGAGCAGTTCTTC.

The J gene is TRBJ2-1, the V gene TRBV11-2; D may match TRBD1 or TRBD2 (5 bases each). Germline CDR1 reads SGHAT; CDR2 reads FQNNGV. The V end was cut by 3 bases, the J end by 13 bases, with 28 bases between. CDR3 length: 17 residues. Here the CDR3 DNA reads TGTGCCAGCAGCTTCGGGGCTCTGACTACCCATATCCCAGAACAGTTCTTC. Protein product: CASSFGALTTHIPEQFF.

With respect to this clonotype: The junction does not match germline at one end; this may be a read error. The chain employs TRBV29-1 and TRBJ2-1; D is perhaps TRBD1 (7 bases). The CDR3 is 12 residues long. Germline assignment: CDR1 SQVTM and CDR2 ANQGSEA. CDR3 loop: CSVHPGGNDQFF. The CDR3 DNA reads TGCAGCGTCCACCCAGGGGGGAATGACCAGTTCTTC.

As concerns this clonotype: One end of the junction does not line up with germline, which may come from a read error. The CDR3 region has the DNA TGTGCAAGCAGTCCTAGACTAGCGGGAGCAGCAGATACGCAGTATTTT. The encoded protein is CASSPRLAGAADTQYF. V gene TRBV12-3 or TRBV12-4 combines with J gene TRBJ2-3; 12 positions agree with TRBD2. The CDR3 consists of 16 residues.

The chain combines TRBV6-5 with TRBJ2-1; D is undetermined. Trimming stripped 6 bases from V and 9 bases from J, with 15 bases between. Germline lookup yields CDR1 MNHEY and CDR2 SVGAGI. The CDR3 contains 13 residues. The CDR3 protein is CASRLREEGEQFF. The CDR3 DNA follows: TGTGCCAGCAGACTTAGAGAGGAAGGTGAGCAGTTCTTC.

This clonotype was observed a single time. The CDR3 ends on some other residue instead of the conserved phenylalanine or tryptophan, so this is likely a read error. The chain recombines TRBV6-2 or TRBV6-3 with TRBJ2-7; D is unresolved. The germline gives CDR1 MNHEY, CDR2 SVGEGT. The CDR3 covers 15 residues. The CDR3 protein is CASSPQAHPSYEQYI. The CDR3 DNA sequence: TGTGCTAGCAGTCCCCAGGCGCACCCCTCCTACGAGCAGTACATC.

Comment on this clonotype: One junction end disagrees with the germline gene, perhaps due to a read error. CDR3 DNA: TGTGCCAGCACCATCAGGCCCGGGTTACACTCCTACTATGAGCAGTCCTTC. Amino acid sequence: CASTIRPGLHSYYEQSF. The chain uses TRBV11-1 and TRBJ2-1; no definite D call. CDR1 SGHAT and CDR2 FQDESV come from the germline V gene (reference sequence). The CDR3 is 17 residues long.

With respect to this clonotype: Possible read error: a much larger clone is one base away. The chain combines TRBV11-3 with TRBJ2-3; D is perhaps TRBD1 (6 bases). The germline V gene has CDR1 SGHNT and CDR2 YENEEA. CDR3 length: 13 amino acids. Here the CDR3 DNA reads TGTGTCAGCAGCGCCTACAGGGCAGATACGCAGTATTTT. Protein: CVSSAYRADTQYF.

In the case of this clonotype: One end of the junction does not line up with germline, which may come from a read error. This chain links TRBV7-9 with TRBJ1-2; D is undetermined. In germline, CDR1 is SEHNR, CDR2 FQNEAQ (reference sequence). The CDR3 is 16 amino acids. CDR3 region: CANSPEGRLPQHGYTF. The CDR3 DNA is TGCGCCAACAGCCCCGAGGGCAGGCTGCCCCAGCATGGCTACACCTTC.